The clone carrying this T cell receptor beta chain was counted once. Antigen unknown. This sample is part of a study of cytomegalovirus exposure and HLA in healthy donors. Study context: T cells numbering around 190 million yielded 90 million to 140 million unique TCR beta sequences in an earlier analysis. Study-level results: Investigators reported 164 TCR beta chains as tied to cytomegalovirus.

The PCR was carried out with 60 Vbeta primers and 13 Jbeta primers. Generated by immunoSEQ multiplex PCR, the TCRdb table keeps only in-frame clones and is missing some. Of around 150,000 clones detected, around 84% appear once; the ten largest clones hold over 2%. Input material: PBMCs. This TCR came from a boy aged 2 to 10 in good health and CMV-seronegative.

CDR3 in amino acids: CASGGRGTSTDTQYF. The CDR3 DNA reads as TGTGCCAGCGGAGGACGGGGGACCAGCACAGATACGCAGTATTTT. J is TRBJ2-3 and V is TRBV2, with a tentative D call TRBD2 (6 bases). The ends were cut back, 8 bases at V and 0 bases at J, with 15 bases in the middle. The CDR3 contains 15 residues. Germline V gene data show CDR1 as SNHLY and CDR2 as FYNNEI. Based on the CDR3 plus reference TRBV2 and TRBJ2-3, the full variable domain is EPEVTQTPSHQVTQMGQEVILRCVPISNHLYFYWYRQILGQKVEFLVSFYNNEISEKSEIFDDQFSVERPDGSNFTLKIRSTKLEDSAMYFCASGGRGTSTDTQYFGPGTRLTVL.